This record covers a single TCR beta chain. The CDR3 has 16 residues. Unmatched junction bases numbered 5, after V lost 0 bases and J lost 3 bases. Germline CDR1 MDHEN, CDR2 SYDVKM. The entry originates in a study of blood T cell repertoires in COVID-19. Profiling relied on immunoSEQ multiplex PCR, and the TCRdb table lists in-frame clones only, not all of them. The top ten clones hold 1.4% to 1.5% of a sample with around 400,000 clones, approximately 90% of them seen once. This clonotype was obtained from a woman aged 18-29 years who had been exposed to COVID-19. V gene TRBV28 combines with J gene TRBJ1-5, with 7 bases lining up with TRBD1. Sequenced input: PBMCs or T cells enriched from blood (not recorded which). The CDR3 sequence: CASSLWGQQYNQPQHF. CDR3 coding DNA: TGTGCCAGCAGTTTATGGGGACAGCAATACAATCAGCCCCAGCATTTT. Based on the CDR3 plus reference TRBV28 and TRBJ1-5, the full variable domain is DVKVTQSSRYLVKRTGEKVFLECVQDMDHENMFWYRQDPGLGLRLIYFSYDVKMKEKGDIPEGYSVSREKKERFSLILESASTNQTSMYLCASSLWGQQYNQPQHFGDGTRLSIL.